The rows below give T cell receptor beta chains drawn from one sample of a study of blood T cell repertoires in COVID-19. Sequenced by immunoSEQ multiplex PCR; TCRdb stores in-frame clones only, minus some. The sample includes over 600,000 clones, about 87% seen only once; the top ten take approximately 0.25%. Sequenced sample: peripheral blood. Receptors originate from a woman between 18 and 30 years old with acute or convalescent COVID-19. The CDR3 runs from the conserved cysteine through the conserved F or W. The D gene is left open where the match is weak. The size field is filled for only some rows; it gives once, few, many or a size class.

NA	NA	TRBV27	TRBJ1-4	CASSDFATNEKLFF	TGTGCCAGCAGTGACTTTGCAACTAATGAAAAACTGTTTTTT
NA	NA	TRBV7-6	TRBJ1-3	CASSLATRQVSGNTIYF	TGTGCCAGCAGCTTAGCTACCCGACAAGTCTCTGGAAACACCATATATTTT
NA	NA	TRBV5-6	TRBJ1-4	CASSLGQINEKLFF	TGTGCCAGCAGCTTGGGCCAGATAAATGAAAAACTGTTTTTT
TRBD1	NA	TRBV30	TRBJ1-5	CAWSIAGGHQPQHF	TGTGCCTGGAGTATAGCAGGGGGGCATCAGCCCCAGCATTTT
TRBD1	NA	TRBV7-2	TRBJ1-1	CASSRPGTGATEAFF	TGTGCCAGCAGCCGCCCCGGGACAGGGGCTACTGAAGCTTTCTTT
TRBD1	NA	TRBV27	TRBJ1-2	CASSLLRQGPYTF	TGTGCCAGCAGTTTACTGAGACAGGGCCCCTACACCTTC
NA	NA	TRBV29-1	TRBJ2-2	CSVEWASTQGTGELFF	TGCAGCGTTGAATGGGCCTCAACTCAGGGAACCGGGGAGCTGTTTTTT
NA	NA	TRBV10-3	TRBJ1-1	CAISESPQSTEAFF	TGTGCCATCAGTGAGTCACCGCAGTCCACTGAAGCTTTCTTT
NA	once	TRBV5-5	TRBJ1-2	CASSLTGYNYGYTF	TGTGCCAGCAGCTTGACAGGCTACAACTATGGCTACACCTTC
NA	NA	TRBV11-2	TRBJ1-6	CASSLDSWQGRPPLHF	TGTGCCAGCAGCTTAGATTCGTGGCAGGGCAGGCCACCCCTCCACTTT
NA	NA	TRBV10-3	TRBJ2-1	CAISEWAGKSYNEQFF	TGTGCCATCAGTGAGTGGGCAGGCAAGTCCTACAATGAGCAGTTCTTC
TRBD2	NA	TRBV6-4	TRBJ2-1	CASSAQASGYNEQFF	TGTGCCAGCAGTGCCCAGGCTAGCGGCTACAATGAGCAGTTCTTC
TRBD1	few	TRBV7-9	TRBJ2-7	CASGPGDRNYEQYF	TGTGCCAGCGGACCCGGGGACAGGAACTACGAGCAGTACTTC
NA	NA	TRBV30	TRBJ1-1	CAWKGTRNTEAFF	TGTGCCTGGAAAGGGACAAGGAACACTGAAGCTTTCTTT
TRBD2	few	TRBV5-6	TRBJ2-1	CASRSGGGAGFF	TGTGCCAGCAGGTCGGGAGGAGGGGCTGGGTTCTTC
TRBD1	NA	TRBV30	TRBJ1-6	CASHQTGNSPLHF	TGTGCCTCTCATCAGACAGGGAATTCACCCCTCCACTTT
TRBD1	NA	TRBV9	TRBJ2-5	CASSSGAPGQGTETQYF	TGTGCCAGCAGCTCAGGGGCCCCGGGACAGGGGACGGAGACCCAGTACTTC
NA	NA	TRBV15	TRBJ2-1	CATSRGARGSEQFF	TGTGCCACCAGCAGAGGCGCCCGGGGTAGCGAGCAGTTCTTC
TRBD2	NA	TRBV7-6	TRBJ2-5	CASSFGLAGGQETQYF	TGTGCCAGCAGCTTCGGACTAGCGGGGGGCCAAGAGACCCAGTACTTC
NA	NA	TRBV7-9	TRBJ2-3	CAIILGGGTDTQYF	TGTGCCATCATCCTAGGGGGGGGCACAGATACGCAGTATTTT
NA	few	TRBV6-4	TRBJ2-3	CASSDRGSTDTQYF	TGTGCCAGCAGTGACAGGGGGAGCACAGATACGCAGTATTTT
TRBD1	once	TRBV6-4	TRBJ2-1	CATWPGQGINEQFF	TGTGCCACCTGGCCGGGACAGGGAATCAATGAGCAGTTCTTC
NA	NA	TRBV6-5	TRBJ1-5	CASSDRHKPQHF	TGTGCCAGCTCCGACAGGCATAAGCCCCAGCATTTT
NA	NA	TRBV23-1	TRBJ2-4	CASSQSINEHPVSIQYF	TGCGCCAGCAGTCAATCGATTAACGAGCATCCGGTGAGCATTCAGTACTTC
NA	NA	TRBV19	TRBJ1-5	CASSIGQGNNQPQHF	TGTGCCAGTAGTATAGGTCAGGGTAACAATCAGCCCCAGCATTTT
NA	NA	TRBV5-4	TRBJ1-1	CASSSKATENTEAFF	TGTGCCAGCAGCTCCAAAGCGACGGAGAACACTGAAGCTTTCTTT
NA	NA	TRBV6-5	TRBJ1-2	CASTKQADGYTF	TGTGCCAGCACTAAACAGGCAGACGGCTACACCTTC
TRBD1	NA	TRBV27	TRBJ1-2	CASSFRDRPNYGYTF	TGTGCCAGCAGTTTCCGGGACAGGCCTAACTATGGCTACACCTTC
NA	NA	TRBV24-1	TRBJ1-1	CATLGTLKVNTEAFF	TGTGCCACCTTAGGGACACTCAAGGTTAACACTGAAGCTTTCTTT
NA	NA	TRBV12-3/TRBV12-4	TRBJ1-2	CASSPQGNYGYTF	TGTGCCAGCAGTCCTCAGGGGAACTATGGCTACACCTTC
TRBD1	NA	TRBV9	TRBJ2-7	CASSKGQGSLGEQYF	TGTGCCAGCAGCAAGGGACAGGGGTCTTTGGGCGAGCAGTACTTC
TRBD1	NA	TRBV7-2	TRBJ1-3	CASSVDRGSGNTIYF	TGTGCCAGCAGCGTAGACAGGGGGTCTGGAAACACCATATATTTT
NA	NA	TRBV30	TRBJ1-4	CAWSVRGWQGSEKLFF	TGTGCCTGGAGTGTAAGGGGGTGGCAGGGGAGTGAAAAACTGTTTTTT
TRBD1	NA	TRBV11-2	TRBJ1-1	CASSNPTGGTEAFF	TGTGCCAGCAGCAACCCCACAGGGGGCACTGAAGCTTTCTTT
NA	NA	TRBV13	TRBJ2-3	CASSSEGTDTQYF	TGTGCCAGCAGCTCGGAGGGGACAGATACGCAGTATTTT
NA	NA	TRBV11-2	TRBJ2-1	CASSLAGAEQFF	TGTGCCAGCAGCCTGGCGGGGGCCGAGCAGTTCTTC
NA	NA	TRBV11-2	TRBJ1-5	CASSFSGENPQHF	TGTGCCAGCAGCTTTTCAGGGGAGAATCCCCAGCATTTT
NA	NA	TRBV5-1	TRBJ1-1	CASSWGHTDTEAFF	TGCGCCAGCAGCTGGGGGCATACGGACACTGAAGCTTTCTTT
TRBD1	NA	TRBV2	TRBJ1-2	CATSRDSDGYTF	TGTGCCACGTCCCGGGACAGTGATGGCTACACCTTC
NA	NA	TRBV5-5	TRBJ2-6	CASSFFGSGANVLTF	TGTGCCAGCAGCTTCTTCGGCTCTGGGGCCAACGTCCTGACTTTC
NA	once	TRBV30	TRBJ1-2	CAWQGPHYGYTF	TGTGCCTGGCAGGGGCCCCACTATGGCTACACCTTC
TRBD1	NA	TRBV5-5	TRBJ1-2	CASSGTGGDGYTF	TGTGCCAGCAGCGGGACAGGGGGGGATGGCTACACCTTC
TRBD1	NA	TRBV4-3	TRBJ1-2	CASSQGDRDNGYTF	TGCGCCAGCAGCCAAGGAGACAGGGATAATGGCTACACCTTC
TRBD2	NA	TRBV6-5	TRBJ2-2	CASSRAGGSTGELFF	TGTGCCAGCAGCCGAGCGGGGGGGAGCACCGGGGAGCTGTTTTTT
NA	NA	TRBV27	TRBJ1-5	CASSSRGQPQHF	TGTGCCAGCAGTTCCCGGGGGCAGCCCCAGCATTTT
NA	NA	TRBV6-5	TRBJ1-2	CASSYKPARDYGYTF	TGTGCCAGCAGTTACAAACCCGCCAGGGACTATGGCTACACCTTC
TRBD1	NA	TRBV6-5	TRBJ2-7	CASSYSGQGVYEQYF	TGTGCCAGCAGTTACTCTGGACAGGGGGTCTACGAGCAGTACTTC
NA	NA	TRBV4-2	TRBJ1-2	CASSQDAIGGTEGGYGYTF	TGTGCCAGCAGCCAAGATGCCATCGGAGGGACGGAGGGAGGCTATGGCTACACCTTC
TRBD1	NA	TRBV4-3	TRBJ1-2	CASSQVDRVGYGYTF	TGCGCCAGCAGCCAGGTGGACAGGGTGGGGTATGGCTACACCTTC
TRBD2	NA	TRBV7-9	TRBJ2-7	CASSLAASGGREQYF	TGTGCCAGCAGCTTAGCGGCTAGCGGGGGCCGGGAGCAGTACTTC
NA	NA	TRBV29-1	TRBJ2-1	CSVEVLQGTDAHYNEQFF	TGCAGCGTTGAAGTACTGCAGGGGACGGATGCCCACTACAATGAGCAGTTCTTC
TRBD1	NA	TRBV11-2	TRBJ1-1	CASSRTLTGDTEAFF	TGTGCCAGCAGTCGTACACTAACAGGGGACACTGAAGCTTTCTTT
NA	once	TRBV27	TRBJ1-2	CASRQPPESSYTF	TGTGCCAGCCGCCAACCTCCTGAGAGTAGCTACACCTTC